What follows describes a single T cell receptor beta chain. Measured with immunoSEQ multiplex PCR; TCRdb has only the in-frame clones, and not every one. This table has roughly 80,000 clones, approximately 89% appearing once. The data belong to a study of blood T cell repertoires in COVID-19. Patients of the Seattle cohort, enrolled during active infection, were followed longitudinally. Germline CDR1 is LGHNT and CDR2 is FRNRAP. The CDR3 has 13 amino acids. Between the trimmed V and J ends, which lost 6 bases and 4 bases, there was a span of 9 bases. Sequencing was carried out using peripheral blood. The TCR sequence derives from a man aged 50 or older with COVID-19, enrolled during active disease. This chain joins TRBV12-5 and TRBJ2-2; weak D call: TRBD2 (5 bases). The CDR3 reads CASGSGSTGELFF. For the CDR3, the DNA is TGTGCTAGTGGGAGCGGTAGCACCGGGGAGCTGTTTTTT.